Listed below are T cell receptor beta chains from one sample, sequenced in a study of cytomegalovirus exposure and HLA in healthy donors. Using immunoSEQ multiplex PCR, the repertoire was profiled, and TCRdb retains in-frame clones only, with some absent. This table has some 170,000 clones, approximately 85% appearing once. Specimen: PBMCs. Every receptor here comes from a girl aged 2-15 years in good health and CMV-seropositive. CDR3s include the opening cysteine and the closing phenylalanine or tryptophan. A D gene is named only where the DNA matches it firmly. Clone sizes are given selectively: once, few, many, or a class where the clone is expanded.

abundance	j_gene	v_gene	d_gene	CDR3nt	CDR3aa
NA	TRBJ1-1	TRBV10-3	TRBD1	TGTGCCATCAGTGGGACAGGAGGGACTGAAGCTTTCTTT	CAISGTGGTEAFF
NA	TRBJ2-6	TRBV10-1	NA	TGCGCCAGCCCCCCCTCTTTATCTGGGGCCAACGTCCTGACTTTC	CASPPSLSGANVLTF
NA	TRBJ1-3	TRBV7-9	NA	TGTGCCAGCAGCTTCGCGGGGCTTAGTGGAAACACCATATATTTT	CASSFAGLSGNTIYF
NA	TRBJ2-3	TRBV10-2	TRBD1	TGCGCCAGCAGTGAGTACGACAGGGGCGGCACAGATACGCAGTATTTT	CASSEYDRGGTDTQYF
once	TRBJ1-2	TRBV19	TRBD1	TGTGCCAGTAGTATCGGAATGTATCTCGACAGGGGTAAACATGGCTACACCTTC	CASSIGMYLDRGKHGYTF
NA	TRBJ2-1	TRBV9	TRBD2	TGTGCCAGCAGCGCCCGTTGGGGACTACGAACGAACAATGAGCAGTTCTTC	CASSARWGLRTNNEQFF
once	TRBJ1-1	TRBV5-4	NA	TGTGCCAGCAGCTCGCAGGTGAACACTGAAGCTTTCTTT	CASSSQVNTEAFF
NA	TRBJ1-1	TRBV15	NA	TGTGCCACCAGCAGAGCTAGCACTGAAGCTTTCTTT	CATSRASTEAFF
NA	TRBJ1-5	TRBV27	NA	TGTGCCAGCAGTTTGGGAGTTGCCAATCAGCCCCAGCATTTT	CASSLGVANQPQHF
NA	TRBJ2-3	TRBV7-3	NA	TGTGCCAGCAGCTTGACTAGGAGTGGCACAGATACGCAGTATTTT	CASSLTRSGTDTQYF
once	TRBJ2-1	TRBV14	TRBD1	TGTGCCAGCAGCCCCTGGACAGGGATCTACAATGAGCAGTTCTTC	CASSPWTGIYNEQFF
NA	TRBJ1-1	TRBV27	NA	TGTGCCAGCAGTCCTTCCGCAGTCGGGGCTGAAGCTTTCTTT	CASSPSAVGAEAFF
NA	TRBJ2-1	TRBV4-1	NA	TGCGCCAGCAGCCAAGGGGGACCGGGACTGCAGTTCTTC	CASSQGGPGLQFF
NA	TRBJ2-7	TRBV15	TRBD1	TGTGCCACCAGCAGTTCACAGGGGTCCTACGAGCAGTACTTC	CATSSSQGSYEQYF
NA	TRBJ1-2	TRBV7-9	NA	TGTGCCAGCAGCTTAAGAGATGGCTACACCTTC	CASSLRDGYTF
few	TRBJ2-1	TRBV5-5	NA	TGTGCCAGCAGCTTGACGCCGGAGGGCAATGAGCAGTTCTTC	CASSLTPEGNEQFF
NA	TRBJ2-3	TRBV6-5	NA	TGTGCCAGCAGTTACCAGGAACGAAGGGGGCAGTATTTT	CASSYQERRGQYF
NA	TRBJ2-1	TRBV28	NA	TGTGCCAGCAGTTTCGGAGAGGTTTTGTACAATGAGCAGTTCTTC	CASSFGEVLYNEQFF
NA	TRBJ2-7	TRBV7-2	NA	TGTGCCAGCAGCTTAGGTCCAGGGGTCTACGAGCAGTACTTC	CASSLGPGVYEQYF
NA	TRBJ1-2	TRBV6-5	TRBD1	TGTGCCAGTAAGCCCCGGGTGGGACAGCCCTATGGCTACACCTTC	CASKPRVGQPYGYTF
NA	TRBJ2-3	TRBV5-1	NA	TGCGCCAGCAGCTCCTTTGATACGCAGTATTTT	CASSSFDTQYF
NA	TRBJ2-3	TRBV29-1	NA	TGCAGCGTTAGAGGCCACCTTAAGCAAACTAGCACAGATACGCAGTATTTT	CSVRGHLKQTSTDTQYF
NA	TRBJ1-1	TRBV15	NA	TGTGCCACCAGCAGTGACTACAGGGCCATGAACACTGAAGCTTTCTTT	CATSSDYRAMNTEAFF
NA	TRBJ1-2	TRBV30	NA	TGTGTCTTTCTAAGGGGTCCTAACTATGGCTACACCTTC	CVFLRGPNYGYTF
NA	TRBJ2-7	TRBV2	NA	TGTGCCAGCAGTCGATCCAGGGGGGCCGAGCAGTACTTC	CASSRSRGAEQYF
NA	TRBJ1-2	TRBV5-1	TRBD1	TGCGCCAGCAGCCCCCTAGGGACAGGGCGTCCCCACTATGGCTACACCTTC	CASSPLGTGRPHYGYTF
NA	TRBJ2-5	TRBV6-1	TRBD2	TGTGCCAGCAGTGGGGGACTAGCGGGAGGAGAGACCCAGTACTTC	CASSGGLAGGETQYF
NA	TRBJ1-1	TRBV28	TRBD1	TGTGCCAGCGGCCCCAGGGGGCTTAGGGCTGAAGCTTTCTTT	CASGPRGLRAEAFF
NA	TRBJ1-1	TRBV28	NA	TGTGCCAGCAGTTTGGAGGGAAACACTGAAGCTTTCTTT	CASSLEGNTEAFF
few	TRBJ2-1	TRBV7-9	NA	TGTGCCAGCAGCTTAGCGTTGCTAGAGCAGTTCTTC	CASSLALLEQFF
NA	TRBJ2-7	TRBV5-1	TRBD2	TGCGCCAGCAGCTATAGCGGGGGGGTCTCCTACGAGCAGTACTTC	CASSYSGGVSYEQYF
NA	TRBJ2-5	TRBV2	TRBD2	TGTGCCAGCAGACCTCTAGCGGGAGGGGGCCAAGAGACCCAGTACTTC	CASRPLAGGGQETQYF